A single sample gave rise to the 27 T cell receptor beta chains below, sequenced in a study of T cell responses to AZD1222 COVID-19 vaccine. Here immunoSEQ multiplex PCR was the method, and the copy in TCRdb shows in-frame clones only, minus some. Of 98,000 or so clones in the sample, approximately 84% are singletons; the top ten hold 14%. Specimen: peripheral blood, collected 28 days after the second AZD1222 dose. All receptors derive from an adult who received the AZD1222 COVID-19 vaccine.

The V and J genes are TRBV13 and TRBJ2-2; tentative D call: TRBD1 (6 bases). CDR1 is PRHDT and CDR2 is FYEKMQ in the germline V gene (reference sequence). This CDR3 is built from 14 residues. Trimming cost V 3 bases and J 3 bases, with 8 bases left between them. Written as DNA, the CDR3 is TGTGCCAGCAGCTTGGACAGACACACCGGGGAGCTGTTTTTT. It yields the protein CASSLDRHTGELFF.

The chain couples TRBV5-4 to TRBJ2-2; no definite D call. This CDR3 contains 15 residues. V was pared by 2 bases and J by 2 bases, with 10 bases between. CDR1 and CDR2 from the germline V gene are SGHNT and YYREEE (reference sequence). CDR3 residues: CASSFSIGNTGELFF. DNA for the CDR3: TGTGCCAGCAGCTTTTCGATTGGTAACACCGGGGAGCTGTTTTTT.

This clone is medium-sized in the sample. This chain uses TRBV2 with TRBJ2-7; D call uncertain. The CDR3 runs to 13 residues. V was trimmed by 7 bases and J by 6 bases, leaving 16 bases between them. The germline V gene encodes CDR1 SNHLY and CDR2 FYNNEI. CDR3 amino acids: CASTIWVTVEQYF. The CDR3 bases are TGTGCCAGCACAATCTGGGTCACGGTCGAGCAGTACTTC.

V gene TRBV3-1 (or the pseudogene TRBV3-2) combines with J gene TRBJ2-4; no clear D. CDR3 length: 17 amino acids. Germline V gives CDR1 LGHDT, CDR2 YNNKEL (reference sequence). V lost 0 bases and J 1 base, leaving 13 bases between the germline ends. CDR3 coding DNA: TGTGCCAGCAGCCAAGATAGAACCCCCTGGGCCAAAAACATTCAGTACTTC. This sequence encodes CASSQDRTPWAKNIQYF.

This chain joins TRBV7-6 and TRBJ1-1, with D perhaps TRBD1 (5 bases). Germline CDR1 and CDR2: SGHVS and FNYEAQ. The CDR3 is made up of 14 amino acids. V was cut by 5 bases and J by 6 bases, with 16 bases left in between. The CDR3 loop is CASSVDQGGSEAFF. Here the CDR3 DNA reads TGTGCCAGCAGCGTCGATCAGGGAGGATCTGAAGCTTTCTTT.

The DNA of the CDR3 is TGTGCCAGTCGGGCGGGGGGGCCTGTAGTCACAGATACGCAGTATTTT. This codes for CASRAGGPVVTDTQYF. The chain links TRBV27 to TRBJ2-3, with 9 bases identical to TRBD2. V lost 9 bases, J lost 2 bases, and 12 bases stayed unmatched. The CDR3 totals 16 residues. Germline-derived CDR1 and CDR2 are MNHEY and SMNVEV (reference sequence).

V and J are TRBV10-2 and TRBJ1-2, with D uncertain. CDR1 and CDR2 (germline): WSHSY, SAAADI. The V end lost 0 bases, the J end lost 5 bases, and 13 bases lay between the germline ends. CDR3 size: 15 residues. The CDR3 reads CASSESTAFRYGYTF. For the CDR3, the DNA is TGCGCCAGCAGTGAGTCTACAGCCTTTAGGTATGGCTACACCTTC.

V usage is TRBV3-1 (or the pseudogene TRBV3-2) and J usage is TRBJ1-5, with D hard to call. Trimming pared 3 bases from V and 1 base from J, leaving 10 bases between. Germline lookup yields CDR1 LGHDT and CDR2 YNNKEL (reference sequence). The CDR3 spans 15 residues. CDR3: CASSQGRESNQPQHF. Written as DNA, the CDR3 is TGTGCCAGCAGCCAGGGGAGGGAAAGCAATCAGCCCCAGCATTTT.

In its sample, this clone was seen once. The chain uses TRBV27 and TRBJ1-2; perhaps TRBD1 as D (6 bases). Germline V gives CDR1 MNHEY, CDR2 SMNVEV (reference sequence). This CDR3 contains 13 residues. V gave up 5 bases and J gave up 6 bases, with 13 bases separating them. The CDR3 is CASSGRGSHGYTF. CDR3 DNA: TGTGCCAGCAGTGGCAGGGGCTCCCATGGCTACACCTTC.

This rearrangement joins TRBV5-1 to TRBJ2-3, with 7 bases matching TRBD1. This CDR3 is built from 14 residues. Germline V CDR1 and CDR2: SGHRS, YFSETQ. Trimming cost V 3 bases and J 2 bases; bases outside gene matches: 3. The CDR3 DNA follows: TGCGCCAGCAGCTCGACAGGGACCACAGATACGCAGTATTTT. It encodes CASSSTGTTDTQYF.

The rearrangement joins TRBV9 to TRBJ1-5, with D possibly being TRBD1 (5 bases). V lost 0 bases and J lost 7, with 11 bases in between. CDR3 length: 14 amino acids. Per germline, CDR1 SGDLS and CDR2 YYNGEE. CDR3 sequence: CASSVGPEGQPQHF. The CDR3 DNA reads as TGTGCCAGCAGCGTAGGACCTGAGGGGCAGCCCCAGCATTTT.

This chain links TRBV11-3 with TRBJ2-7; the match to TRBD2 covers 7 bases. The V gene's germline CDR1 is SGHNT and CDR2 YENEEA. There are 17 residues in the CDR3. Trimming at V came to 1 base and at J to 2 bases, leaving 11 bases not matched to a gene. CDR3 sequence (DNA): TGTGCCAGCAGCTTAGTCCGACCCCCGGGACTAACCTACGAGCAGTACTTC. Its protein is CASSLVRPPGLTYEQYF. Based on the CDR3 plus reference TRBV11-3 and TRBJ2-7, the full variable domain is EAGVVQSPRYKIIEKKQPVAFWCNPISGHNTLYWYLQNLGQGPELLIRYENEEAVDDSQLPKDRFSAERLKGVDSTLKIQPAELGDSAVYLCASSLVRPPGLTYEQYFGPGTRLTVT.

This clone turned up a few times. This chain links TRBV27 with TRBJ2-7, with D tentatively TRBD2 (5 bases). Between the trimmed V and J ends, which lost 6 bases and 7 bases, there was a span of 13 bases. This CDR3 is 12 amino acids long. CDR1 MNHEY and CDR2 SMNVEV come from the germline V gene (reference sequence). CDR3 loop: CASSRGTSEQYF. CDR3 DNA sequence: TGTGCCAGCAGCCGAGGAACTAGTGAGCAGTACTTC.

This clone came up a few times. The gene calls are TRBV6-5 and TRBJ1-5, with unresolved D. Per germline, CDR1 MNHEY and CDR2 SVGAGI. The germline V and J ends were trimmed by 8 bases and 3 bases, with 11 bases remaining between them. There are 13 residues in the CDR3. The CDR3 DNA sequence: TGTGCCAGCCAAGAACGGTTCAATCAGCCCCAGCATTTT. This encodes CASQERFNQPQHF.

The chain links TRBV4-3 to TRBJ2-1; D is perhaps TRBD2 (5 bases). Germline CDR1 and CDR2: LGHNA and YSLEER. The ends were cut back, 0 bases at V and 4 bases at J, with 10 bases in the middle. The CDR3 loop spans 15 amino acids. The CDR3 nucleotides read TGCGCCAGCAGCCAAGACCCGGGGTGGTACAATGAGCAGTTCTTC. Amino acids: CASSQDPGWYNEQFF.

The CDR3 sequence: CASSYGQGDSQPQHF. The CDR3 nucleotides are TGTGCCAGCAGCTATGGACAGGGGGATAGTCAGCCCCAGCATTTT. The chain carries TRBV7-8 and TRBJ1-5; TRBD1 aligns across 10 bases. The V segment lost 4 bases and the J segment 6 bases; nucleotides outside the gene matches: 6. The CDR3 runs 15 residues. From germline, CDR1 is SGHVS and CDR2 FQNEAQ.

This rearrangement joins TRBV18 to TRBJ2-3; D assignment may be TRBD1 or TRBD2 (5 bases each). The ends were cut back, 2 bases at V and 4 bases at J, with 16 bases in the middle. The CDR3 totals 16 residues. The V gene's germline CDR1 is KGHSH and CDR2 LQKENI. The CDR3 sequence: CASSPGSLRGSDTQYF. CDR3 coding DNA: TGTGCCAGCTCACCAGGGTCTTTGAGGGGCTCAGATACGCAGTATTTT. The whole variable domain, filled in from reference TRBV18 and TRBJ2-3, reads NAGVMQNPRHLVRRRGQEARLRCSPMKGHSHVYWYRQLPEEGLKFMVYLQKENIIDESGMPKERFSAEFPKEGPSILRIQQVVRGDSAAYFCASSPGSLRGSDTQYFGPGTRLTVL.

A few counts support this clone. This chain uses TRBV25-1 with TRBJ2-7; TRBD2 agrees at 11 bases. With 4 bases clipped from V and 4 bases from J, the junction kept 12 bases outside the gene matches. The germline V gene encodes CDR1 MGHDK and CDR2 SYGVNS. This CDR3 region has 17 residues. CDR3 sequence (DNA): TGTGCCAGCAGTGCCCGGACTAGCGGGTCGCCCCGATACGAGCAGTACTTC. Translated: CASSARTSGSPRYEQYF.

This chain links TRBV6-5 with TRBJ1-3; D not resolved. The germline V and J ends were trimmed by 0 bases and 0 bases, with 9 bases remaining between them. Germline V CDR1 and CDR2: MNHEY, SVGAGI. The CDR3 spans 16 residues. CDR3 sequence (DNA): TGTGCCAGCAGTTACTCCCCAGTCTCCTCTGGAAACACCATATATTTT. Translated, it gives CASSYSPVSSGNTIYF.

This clone was detected once. The chain couples TRBV19 to TRBJ1-2, with D unresolved. V dropped 10 bases and J dropped 6 bases, with 24 bases sitting between them. There are 15 residues in the CDR3. Germline CDR1 is LNHDA and CDR2 is SQIVND (reference sequence). The CDR3 DNA sequence: TGTGCCACCGGCCGAACGGACGGACCTTTGGATGGCTACACCTTC. Encoded protein: CATGRTDGPLDGYTF.

Only a few counts were recorded for this clone. The chain links TRBV20-1 to TRBJ1-3, with D possibly TRBD1 on 5 matching bases. The length of the CDR3 is 14 residues. V was clipped by 3 bases and J by 1 base, with 10 bases between them. Germline V lookup: CDR1 DFQATT, CDR2 SNEGSKA (reference sequence). CDR3 region: CSASKAGSGNTIYF. The CDR3 DNA follows: TGCAGTGCTAGTAAGGCAGGGTCTGGAAACACCATATATTTT.

The CDR3 spells CASSRRGTEAFF. In nucleotides, the CDR3 is TGTGCCAGTAGTAGACGGGGAACTGAAGCTTTCTTT. V usage is TRBV19 and J usage is TRBJ1-1, with D unresolved. CDR3 length: 12 amino acids. The germline gives CDR1 LNHDA, CDR2 SQIVND (reference sequence). The V end was cut by 4 bases, the J end by 5 bases, with 8 bases between. Full variable domain (missing parts from reference TRBV19 and TRBJ1-1): DGGITQSPKYLFRKEGQNVTLSCEQNLNHDAMYWYRQDPGQGLRLIYYSQIVNDFQKGDIAEGYSVSREKKESFPLTVTSAQKNPTAFYLCASSRRGTEAFFGQGTRLTVV.

This rearrangement joins TRBV7-8 to TRBJ2-3; D unresolved. Per germline, CDR1 SGHVS and CDR2 FQNEAQ. V gave up 1 base and J gave up 6 bases, with 5 bases separating them. The CDR3 totals 12 residues. The CDR3 bases are TGTGCCAGCAGCTTAGTTAGTGATACGCAGTATTTT. Translated: CASSLVSDTQYF.

The chain couples TRBV20-1 to TRBJ2-7; a possible D gene is TRBD2 (6 bases). Trimming stripped 3 bases from V and 0 bases from J, with 9 bases between. Germline V lookup: CDR1 DFQATT, CDR2 SNEGSKA (reference sequence). The CDR3 totals 13 residues. CDR3 sequence: CSASSGSSYEQYF. In DNA form, the CDR3 reads TGCAGTGCTAGTAGCGGATCCTCCTACGAGCAGTACTTC.

This chain links TRBV2 with TRBJ2-4; D possibly corresponds to TRBD1 (6 bases). This CDR3 region has 11 residues. Per germline, CDR1 SNHLY and CDR2 FYNNEI. Trimming took 3 bases from V and 14 from J, leaving 11 bases between them. The CDR3 region has the DNA TGTGCCAGCAGTGAGACAGGCAGCGAGTACTTC. Translated, it gives CASSETGSEYF.

This sequence joins TRBV18 and TRBJ2-5; 11 nucleotides align to TRBD2. The CDR3 runs 15 residues. Germline values: CDR1 KGHSH, CDR2 LQKENI. V gave up 3 bases and J gave up 2 bases; unmatched junction bases: 2. The CDR3 DNA follows: TGTGCCAGCTCACCGGGGACTAGCGGACAAGAGACCCAGTACTTC. Translation: CASSPGTSGQETQYF.

This clone was seen once. This chain links TRBV9 with TRBJ2-5, with D maybe TRBD1 (6 bases). This CDR3 spans 15 amino acids. CDR1 SGDLS and CDR2 YYNGEE come from the germline V gene. Trimming shortened V by 2 bases and J by 4 bases, and 15 bases separated the two germline ends. The CDR3 region is CASSVVVGGGETQYF. The CDR3, as DNA: TGTGCCAGCAGCGTGGTTGTAGGGGGTGGAGAGACCCAGTACTTC.